The 11 T cell receptor beta chains below were found in one sample sequenced in a study of blood T cell repertoires in COVID-19. Measured with immunoSEQ multiplex PCR; TCRdb has only the in-frame clones, and not every one. Of some 15,000 clones listed, about four fifths are singletons. The sequencing sample was made of peripheral blood. The receptors derive from a woman aged 70-85 years with active COVID-19.

V is TRBV5-1 and J is TRBJ2-5, with unresolved D. This CDR3 has 13 amino acids. Germline values: CDR1 SGHRS, CDR2 YFSETQ. Trimming took 1 base from V and 5 from J, leaving 9 bases between them. For the CDR3, the DNA is TGCGCCAGCAGCTTGAGCCCGTGGGAGACCCAGTACTTC. Protein: CASSLSPWETQYF. The full variable domain, rest sourced from reference TRBV5-1 and TRBJ2-5, is KAGVTQTPRYLIKTRGQQVTLSCSPISGHRSVSWYQQTPGQGLQFLFEYFSETQRNKGNFPGRFSGRQFSNSRSEMNVSTLELGDSALYLCASSLSPWETQYFGPGTRLLVL.

The genes are TRBV29-1 and TRBJ2-3; TRBD2 matches at 9 bases. Looked up from germline, CDR1 is SQVTM and CDR2 is ANQGSEA. The CDR3 has 13 residues. J was trimmed by 9 bases and V by 5 bases; bases with no gene match: 9. CDR3 DNA sequence: TGCAGCGTTCGTACAGCGGGAGGTCGAACGCAGTATTTT. Encoded protein: CSVRTAGGRTQYF.

The chain is built from TRBV10-2 and TRBJ2-6; 8 nucleotides line up with TRBD1. Germline V gives CDR1 WSHSY, CDR2 SAAADI. Unmatched junction bases numbered 14, after V lost 7 bases and J lost 0 bases. This CDR3 contains 19 residues. In nucleotides, the CDR3 is TGCGCCAGCACTTTGAGATGGGGACAGGAGAGCTCTGGGGCCAACGTCCTGACTTTC. Protein product: CASTLRWGQESSGANVLTF.

The rearrangement uses TRBV11-1 and TRBJ2-1; 12 bases agree with TRBD2. The CDR3 is 16 amino acids. The germline CDR1 and CDR2 sequences are SGHAT and FQDESV (reference sequence). Germline trimming cut 6 bases from V and 4 bases from J; bases unmatched to any gene: 7. DNA for the CDR3: TGTGCCAGCAGTTTTCCGGGACTAGCGGGTTACAATGAGCAGTTCTTC. Translation: CASSFPGLAGYNEQFF.

The chain joins TRBV19 to TRBJ1-4; 8 nucleotides align to TRBD1. V lost 7 bases, J lost 7 bases, and 5 bases stayed unmatched. This CDR3 is 13 amino acids long. CDR1 LNHDA and CDR2 SQIVND come from the germline V gene (reference sequence). CDR3 sequence reads: CASMRDRGEKLFF. In DNA form, the CDR3 reads TGTGCCAGTATGCGAGACAGGGGTGAAAAACTGTTTTTT.

The chain joins TRBV6-5 to TRBJ1-6, with TRBD1 as a possible D gene (6 bases). The CDR3 is 14 amino acids. From germline, CDR1 is MNHEY and CDR2 SVGAGI. The ends were cut back, 6 bases at V and 7 bases at J, with 13 bases in the middle. The CDR3 DNA is TGTGCCAGCAGATACAGGGAGGGGAATTCACCCCTCCACTTT. As protein: CASRYREGNSPLHF.

CDR3 protein: CASSLDPRQDTEAFF. In nucleotides, the CDR3 is TGCGCCAGCAGCTTGGACCCAAGACAAGACACTGAAGCTTTCTTT. The chain uses TRBV5-1 and TRBJ1-1; no definite D call. CDR1 and CDR2 from the germline V gene are SGHRS and YFSETQ. Trimming left V 0 bases short and J 3 bases short, with 12 bases between. The CDR3 totals 15 residues.

The V and J genes are TRBV5-1 and TRBJ2-7, with 11 bases aligning to TRBD1. The CDR3 is made up of 16 amino acids. With V trimmed by 4 bases and J by 3 bases, 9 bases remained unmatched. The germline V gene has CDR1 SGHRS and CDR2 YFSETQ. This chain's CDR3 is CASSTTGTGGDYEQYF. The DNA for the CDR3 is TGCGCCAGCAGCACGACGGGGACAGGGGGGGACTACGAGCAGTACTTC.

V is TRBV3-1 (or the pseudogene TRBV3-2) and J is TRBJ1-2; no definite D call. Between the trimmed V and J ends, which lost 0 bases and 8 bases, there was a span of 16 bases. Looked up from germline, CDR1 is LGHDT and CDR2 is YNNKEL (reference sequence). CDR3 length equals 15 residues. CDR3 coding DNA: TGTGCCAGCAGCCAAGATGCGACAAACGCGGGGGGCTACACCTTC. It encodes CASSQDATNAGGYTF.

The chain recombines TRBV3-1 (or the pseudogene TRBV3-2) with TRBJ2-1, with TRBD2 as a possible D gene (5 bases). The CDR3 loop spans 12 amino acids. The germline CDR1 and CDR2 sequences are LGHDT and YNNKEL (reference sequence). Trimming stripped 6 bases from V and 6 bases from J, with 9 bases between. The CDR3 loop is CASRLRGNEQFF. The CDR3 DNA sequence: TGTGCCAGCAGACTCCGGGGCAATGAGCAGTTCTTC.

The chain joins TRBV27 to TRBJ2-7; TRBD1 agrees at 7 bases. The J segment lost 2 bases and the V segment lost 0 bases, leaving 4 bases of the junction unmatched. Germline loops: CDR1 MNHEY, CDR2 SMNVEV (reference sequence). The length of the CDR3 is 15 residues. The CDR3 here is CASSLSTGWAYEQYF. In DNA form, the CDR3 reads TGTGCCAGCAGTTTATCGACAGGGTGGGCCTACGAGCAGTACTTC.